The 10 T cell receptor beta chains below were found in one sample sequenced in a study of cytomegalovirus exposure and HLA in healthy donors. The PCR used 60 Vbeta and 13 Jbeta primers. Libraries were prepared by immunoSEQ multiplex PCR; TCRdb keeps only in-frame clonotypes and omits some of them. The sample carries roughly 110,000 clones, more than 75% recorded once. The source material was PBMCs. The source is a woman aged 45-60 years in good health and CMV-seropositive.

V gene TRBV5-1 combines with J gene TRBJ1-1; no definite D call. Trimming took off 4 bases at V and 6 bases at J, with 16 bases between the two ends. The CDR3 contains 14 residues. Germline-derived CDR1 and CDR2 are SGHRS and YFSETQ. Written as DNA, the CDR3 is TGCGCCAGCAGCGTTTGGACGGGAGTAGCTGAAGCTTTCTTT. Translating gives CASSVWTGVAEAFF. Together with reference TRBV5-1 and TRBJ1-1, the CDR3 gives the full variable domain: KAGVTQTPRYLIKTRGQQVTLSCSPISGHRSVSWYQQTPGQGLQFLFEYFSETQRNKGNFPGRFSGRQFSNSRSEMNVSTLELGDSALYLCASSVWTGVAEAFFGQGTRLTVV.

V usage is TRBV6-1 and J usage is TRBJ2-5, with no clear D. The DNA end is a closer match to TRBJ2-7, so the J assignment may be wrong. Per the germline V gene, CDR1 is MNHNS and CDR2 is SASEGT. The CDR3 loop spans 14 amino acids. This CDR3 is CASSEAVRGYEQYF. DNA for the CDR3: TGTGCCAGCAGTGAAGCAGTGAGAGGTTACGAGCAGTACTTC.

The chain is built from TRBV7-5 and TRBJ1-4; TRBD1, the table's D call, lacks a check against the DNA. TRBV7-5 is annotated as a pseudogene. This CDR3 contains 17 residues. The CDR3 nucleotides read TGTGCCAGAAGCTTAACGTTCCAGGGGGCGCAGGTTGAAAAACTGTTTTTT. Its translation is CARSLTFQGAQVEKLFF.

The V gene is TRBV28, the J gene TRBJ2-1; TRBD2 matches 11 bases. The germline CDR1 and CDR2 sequences are MDHEN and SYDVKM. The V gene end was trimmed by 6 bases and the J gene end by 4 bases; junction bases not matched to a gene: 8. The CDR3 sequence is 16 residues long. Written as DNA, the CDR3 is TGTGCCAGCAGCGTTGGGGGACTAGCGGATTACAATGAGCAGTTCTTC. This codes for CASSVGGLADYNEQFF.

The genes are TRBV5-1 and TRBJ1-1; weak D call: TRBD1 (5 bases). V was shortened by 0 bases and J by 1 base, with 13 bases between the two germline ends. The CDR3 runs to 16 residues. Germline V CDR1 and CDR2: SGHRS, YFSETQ. The CDR3 is CASSLVAGRQNTEAFF. The CDR3 DNA reads as TGCGCCAGCAGCTTGGTCGCAGGGCGGCAGAACACTGAAGCTTTCTTT.

The CDR3: CASSQDSVDFNQPQHF. As DNA, the CDR3 is TGCGCCAGCAGCCAAGATTCGGTCGATTTCAATCAGCCCCAGCATTTT. The rearrangement joins TRBV4-3 to TRBJ1-5; no clear D gene. V was shortened by 0 bases and J by 3 bases, with 12 bases between the two germline ends. Germline CDR1 LGHNA, CDR2 YSLEER. This CDR3 region has 16 residues.

The chain links TRBV7-2 to TRBJ1-2; TRBD1 aligns across 12 bases. Germline-derived CDR1 and CDR2 are SGHTA and FQGNSA. The J segment lost 8 bases and the V segment lost 6 bases, leaving 10 bases of the junction unmatched. This CDR3 is 15 amino acids long. CDR3 region: CASSYQGQGAQGYTF. The CDR3 nucleotides are TGTGCCAGCAGTTATCAGGGACAGGGGGCGCAGGGCTACACCTTC.

The chain links TRBV28 to TRBJ2-7; 9 nucleotides match TRBD1. The CDR3 extends over 14 amino acids. Germline V lookup: CDR1 MDHEN, CDR2 SYDVKM. The junction had 6 bases not matched to a gene; V was cut back by 8 bases and J by 1 base. CDR3 residues: CASRDREKSYEQYF. The CDR3 nucleotides read TGTGCCAGCCGGGACAGGGAAAAGTCCTACGAGCAGTACTTC.

The gene calls are TRBV9 and TRBJ2-7; 8 bases are shared with TRBD1. Losses at the gene ends were 3 bases for V and 5 bases for J; bases not matched to a gene: 16. This CDR3 spans 17 amino acids. Per germline, CDR1 SGDLS and CDR2 YYNGEE. CDR3 DNA: TGTGCCAGCAGCGATAGCACTTTCCGGGACAGGTACGACGAGCAGTACTTC. Amino acids: CASSDSTFRDRYDEQYF.

V gene TRBV19 combines with J gene TRBJ2-1; D ambiguous. CDR1 is LNHDA and CDR2 is SQIVND in the germline V gene (reference sequence). V gave up 2 bases and J gave up 7 bases, with 12 bases separating them. This CDR3 is built from 14 residues. This CDR3 reads CASSIPFEVNEQFF. In DNA, the CDR3 is TGTGCCAGTAGTATACCCTTCGAGGTAAATGAGCAGTTCTTC. Using reference TRBV19 and TRBJ2-1 for the parts outside the CDR3, the full variable domain is DGGITQSPKYLFRKEGQNVTLSCEQNLNHDAMYWYRQDPGQGLRLIYYSQIVNDFQKGDIAEGYSVSREKKESFPLTVTSAQKNPTAFYLCASSIPFEVNEQFFGPGTRLTVL.